A selection of T cell receptor beta chains follows, all from one sample in a study of OX40 agonist ivuxolimab in advanced cancers. Clones were sequenced by immunoSEQ multiplex PCR, and TCRdb holds only the in-frame ones, with some missing. The sample yields tens of thousands of clones, 60% to 80% seen once. The input for sequencing was CD4+ or CD8+ T cells sorted from blood, taken in a trial of the OX40 agonist ivuxolimab. Source of these receptors: an adult with an advanced solid tumor such as melanoma, head and neck, liver or kidney cancer. The CDR3 runs from the conserved cysteine through the conserved F or W. A D gene is named only where the DNA matches it firmly. Size tells how often a clone was seen (once, few, many) or the class of an expanded clone, and some rows leave it out.

v_gene: TRBV6-1
abundance: -
d_gene: -
j_gene: TRBJ2-5
CDR3aa: CASSGPRTQYF
CDR3nt: TGTGCCAGCAGTGGGCCGCGGACCCAGTACTTC

v_gene: TRBV30
abundance: -
d_gene: -
j_gene: TRBJ2-6
CDR3aa: CAWRAHGYGSPWANVLTF
CDR3nt: TGTGCCTGGAGGGCCCACGGGTACGGTTCTCCCTGGGCCAACGTCCTGACTTTC

v_gene: TRBV29-1
abundance: -
d_gene: -
j_gene: TRBJ1-1
CDR3aa: CSVEKAVNTEAFF
CDR3nt: TGCAGCGTTGAAAAGGCGGTGAACACTGAAGCTTTCTTT

v_gene: TRBV7-8
abundance: few
d_gene: -
j_gene: TRBJ1-5
CDR3aa: CASSLAGKIGQPQHF
CDR3nt: TGTGCCAGCAGCTTAGCCGGGAAGATCGGTCAGCCCCAGCATTTT

v_gene: TRBV30
abundance: -
d_gene: -
j_gene: TRBJ2-3
CDR3aa: CAWSVTPGDTQYF
CDR3nt: TGTGCCTGGAGTGTGACCCCCGGAGATACGCAGTATTTT

v_gene: TRBV5-5
abundance: -
d_gene: TRBD1
j_gene: TRBJ1-5
CDR3aa: CASSRQTGGSNQPQHF
CDR3nt: TGTGCCAGCAGCCGTCAGACAGGGGGCTCCAATCAGCCCCAGCATTTT

v_gene: TRBV28
abundance: few
d_gene: -
j_gene: TRBJ2-2
CDR3aa: CASSPSNTGELFF
CDR3nt: TGTGCCAGCAGCCCGTCCAACACCGGGGAGCTGTTTTTT

v_gene: TRBV7-9
abundance: -
d_gene: TRBD1
j_gene: TRBJ2-7
CDR3aa: CASSLGQGKPYEQYF
CDR3nt: TGTGCCAGCAGCTTAGGACAGGGCAAACCCTACGAGCAGTACTTC

v_gene: TRBV2
abundance: -
d_gene: -
j_gene: TRBJ1-2
CDR3aa: CASSEKGSGYGYTF
CDR3nt: TGTGCCAGCAGTGAGAAGGGTTCCGGCTATGGCTACACCTTC

v_gene: TRBV7-3
abundance: -
d_gene: -
j_gene: TRBJ2-3
CDR3aa: CASSLIHRDTQYF
CDR3nt: TGTGCCAGCAGCTTAATTCACCGGGATACGCAGTATTTT

v_gene: TRBV4-1
abundance: -
d_gene: TRBD1
j_gene: TRBJ2-1
CDR3aa: CASSSWGQGGHEQFF
CDR3nt: TGCGCCAGCAGCTCCTGGGGACAGGGGGGTCATGAGCAGTTCTTC

v_gene: TRBV29-1
abundance: -
d_gene: TRBD1
j_gene: TRBJ2-7
CDR3aa: CSVGGVGQGAGEQYF
CDR3nt: TGCAGCGTTGGGGGAGTAGGACAGGGGGCTGGCGAGCAGTACTTC

v_gene: TRBV30
abundance: -
d_gene: -
j_gene: TRBJ1-5
CDR3aa: CAWGTPPNQPQHF
CDR3nt: TGTGCCTGGGGGACTCCCCCCAATCAGCCCCAGCATTTT

v_gene: TRBV7-9
abundance: -
d_gene: -
j_gene: TRBJ2-7
CDR3aa: CASIPPGVLDYEQYF
CDR3nt: TGTGCCAGCATCCCCCCGGGGGTGCTGGACTACGAGCAGTACTTC

v_gene: TRBV5-1
abundance: -
d_gene: TRBD2
j_gene: TRBJ2-5
CDR3aa: CASSGLAGLVETQYF
CDR3nt: TGCGCCAGCAGCGGACTAGCGGGGTTGGTGGAGACCCAGTACTTC

v_gene: TRBV18
abundance: few
d_gene: -
j_gene: TRBJ1-5
CDR3aa: CASSPDSSGNQPQHF
CDR3nt: TGTGCCAGCTCACCGGACTCTAGCGGGAATCAGCCCCAGCATTTT

v_gene: TRBV7-9
abundance: -
d_gene: -
j_gene: TRBJ2-7
CDR3aa: CASSGYEQYF
CDR3nt: TGTGCCAGCAGCGGCTACGAGCAGTACTTC

v_gene: TRBV5-1
abundance: -
d_gene: TRBD1
j_gene: TRBJ2-1
CDR3aa: CASSLGTGAYNEQFF
CDR3nt: TGCGCCAGCAGCTTGGGAACAGGGGCGTACAATGAGCAGTTCTTC

v_gene: TRBV9
abundance: -
d_gene: -
j_gene: TRBJ2-2
CDR3aa: CASSVAGATGELFF
CDR3nt: TGTGCCAGCAGCGTAGCAGGGGCTACCGGGGAGCTGTTTTTT

v_gene: TRBV6-6
abundance: -
d_gene: -
j_gene: TRBJ1-3
CDR3aa: CASRRDKSSGNTIYF
CDR3nt: TGTGCCAGCAGACGGGACAAGAGCTCTGGAAACACCATATATTTT

v_gene: TRBV7-2
abundance: few
d_gene: -
j_gene: TRBJ2-5
CDR3aa: CASSRFGSLETQYF
CDR3nt: TGTGCCAGCAGCCGTTTTGGATCCTTGGAGACCCAGTACTTC

v_gene: TRBV11-2
abundance: -
d_gene: TRBD2
j_gene: TRBJ2-1
CDR3aa: CASSLDREGPRGGQFF
CDR3nt: TGTGCCAGCAGCTTAGATAGGGAGGGGCCCCGCGGTGGGCAGTTCTTC

v_gene: TRBV5-4
abundance: -
d_gene: -
j_gene: TRBJ2-3
CDR3aa: CASSSDWSSTDTQYF
CDR3nt: TGTGCCAGCAGCTCTGACTGGTCTAGCACAGATACGCAGTATTTT

v_gene: TRBV5-8
abundance: few
d_gene: -
j_gene: TRBJ1-2
CDR3aa: CASSLLNNYGYTF
CDR3nt: TGTGCCAGCAGCTTGCTAAATAACTATGGCTACACCTTC

v_gene: TRBV19
abundance: -
d_gene: -
j_gene: TRBJ2-3
CDR3aa: CASSISRVGTDTQYF
CDR3nt: TGTGCCAGTAGTATTTCCCGGGTTGGAACAGATACGCAGTATTTT

v_gene: TRBV7-2
abundance: -
d_gene: TRBD1
j_gene: TRBJ2-1
CDR3aa: CASSPYRDSHNEQFF
CDR3nt: TGTGCCAGCAGCCCCTACCGGGACAGTCACAATGAGCAGTTCTTC

v_gene: TRBV5-1
abundance: -
d_gene: -
j_gene: TRBJ2-7
CDR3aa: CASSLDGLSSYEQYF
CDR3nt: TGCGCCAGCAGCTTGGACGGGTTAAGCTCCTACGAGCAGTACTTC

v_gene: TRBV30
abundance: -
d_gene: -
j_gene: TRBJ1-5
CDR3aa: CAWSVGGGYSNQPQHF
CDR3nt: TGTGCCTGGAGTGTTGGCGGGGGTTATAGCAATCAGCCCCAGCATTTT

v_gene: TRBV27
abundance: -
d_gene: TRBD2
j_gene: TRBJ2-7
CDR3aa: CASSLAGTRGYEQYF
CDR3nt: TGTGCCAGCAGTTTAGCCGGGACTAGGGGCTACGAGCAGTACTTC

v_gene: TRBV4-3
abundance: -
d_gene: TRBD1
j_gene: TRBJ1-1
CDR3aa: CASSQAGGFFNLVTEAFF
CDR3nt: TGCGCCAGCAGCCAGGCAGGGGGATTTTTTAACCTGGTCACTGAAGCTTTCTTT

v_gene: TRBV6-6
abundance: -
d_gene: -
j_gene: TRBJ1-2
CDR3aa: CASSFSREANGYTF
CDR3nt: TGTGCCAGCAGTTTTTCTCGGGAGGCAAATGGCTACACCTTC

v_gene: TRBV27
abundance: once
d_gene: -
j_gene: TRBJ1-3
CDR3aa: CASSSGGAGNTIYF
CDR3nt: TGTGCCAGCAGTTCTGGAGGGGCTGGAAACACCATATATTTT

v_gene: TRBV6-1
abundance: -
d_gene: -
j_gene: TRBJ1-3
CDR3aa: CASSENTIYF
CDR3nt: TGTGCCAGCAGTGAAAACACCATATATTTT

v_gene: TRBV9
abundance: -
d_gene: -
j_gene: TRBJ2-3
CDR3aa: CASSASSTDTQYF
CDR3nt: TGTGCCAGCTCCGCTAGTAGCACAGATACGCAGTATTTT

v_gene: TRBV7-9
abundance: -
d_gene: TRBD1
j_gene: TRBJ1-1
CDR3aa: CASSSDRVWGTEAFF
CDR3nt: TGTGCCAGCAGCTCGGACAGGGTCTGGGGCACTGAAGCTTTCTTT

v_gene: TRBV30
abundance: -
d_gene: -
j_gene: TRBJ1-1
CDR3aa: CAWSVEGSGEAFF
CDR3nt: TGTGCCTGGAGTGTCGAGGGAAGCGGTGAAGCTTTCTTT

v_gene: TRBV11-2
abundance: -
d_gene: -
j_gene: TRBJ2-1
CDR3aa: CASSRDRGGNEQFF
CDR3nt: TGTGCCAGCAGCCGAGACAGGGGAGGGAATGAGCAGTTCTTC

v_gene: TRBV2
abundance: -
d_gene: -
j_gene: TRBJ2-3
CDR3aa: CASSPRGTGALDTQYF
CDR3nt: TGTGCCAGCAGCCCACGAGGCACTGGGGCGCTAGATACGCAGTATTTT

v_gene: TRBV15
abundance: -
d_gene: -
j_gene: TRBJ2-3
CDR3aa: CATSRGGRGWPDTQYF
CDR3nt: TGTGCCACCAGCCGAGGCGGCAGGGGATGGCCAGATACGCAGTATTTT

v_gene: TRBV19
abundance: -
d_gene: -
j_gene: TRBJ2-5
CDR3aa: CASTRLVGETQYF
CDR3nt: TGTGCCAGTACCCGACTGGTGGGAGAGACCCAGTACTTC

v_gene: TRBV7-2
abundance: -
d_gene: -
j_gene: TRBJ1-2
CDR3aa: CASRAIYGYTF
CDR3nt: TGTGCCAGCAGGGCTATCTATGGCTACACCTTC

v_gene: TRBV27
abundance: -
d_gene: TRBD2
j_gene: TRBJ2-1
CDR3aa: CASSPKGLVGNEQFF
CDR3nt: TGTGCCAGCAGTCCGAAGGGACTAGTAGGAAATGAGCAGTTCTTC

v_gene: TRBV16
abundance: -
d_gene: TRBD1
j_gene: TRBJ2-3
CDR3aa: CASSIDRGDTDTQYF
CDR3nt: TGTGCCAGCAGCATAGACAGGGGGGACACAGATACGCAGTATTTT

v_gene: TRBV5-5
abundance: -
d_gene: TRBD1
j_gene: TRBJ2-7
CDR3aa: CASSQQGAYEQYF
CDR3nt: TGTGCCAGCAGCCAACAGGGGGCCTACGAGCAGTACTTC

v_gene: TRBV5-6
abundance: few
d_gene: -
j_gene: TRBJ2-2
CDR3aa: CASKFGTNTGELFF
CDR3nt: TGTGCCAGCAAGTTCGGTACGAACACCGGGGAGCTGTTTTTT

v_gene: TRBV6-5
abundance: -
d_gene: TRBD1
j_gene: TRBJ1-1
CDR3aa: CASRGGQGASTEAFF
CDR3nt: TGTGCCAGCAGGGGGGGACAGGGGGCTTCTACTGAAGCTTTCTTT

v_gene: TRBV23-1
abundance: -
d_gene: -
j_gene: TRBJ1-3
CDR3aa: CASSQSVTGSKLPSGNTIYF
CDR3nt: TGCGCCAGCAGTCAATCGGTAACAGGGAGTAAGCTCCCTTCGGGAAACACCATATATTTT

v_gene: TRBV7-2
abundance: -
d_gene: -
j_gene: TRBJ2-5
CDR3aa: CASSLSGGTETQYF
CDR3nt: TGTGCCAGCAGCCTGTCGGGCGGTACTGAGACCCAGTACTTC

v_gene: TRBV7-2
abundance: medium-sized
d_gene: TRBD1
j_gene: TRBJ1-1
CDR3aa: CASSRDRGGTEAFF
CDR3nt: TGTGCCAGCAGCCGGGACAGGGGCGGCACTGAAGCTTTCTTT

v_gene: TRBV27
abundance: -
d_gene: TRBD1
j_gene: TRBJ1-2
CDR3aa: CASSPKSPGQGLYGYTF
CDR3nt: TGTGCCAGCAGTCCCAAGTCTCCGGGACAGGGTCTCTATGGCTACACCTTC

v_gene: TRBV9
abundance: -
d_gene: TRBD2
j_gene: TRBJ2-3
CDR3aa: CASSVVSGLDHTDTQYF
CDR3nt: TGTGCCAGCAGCGTAGTATCCGGACTAGACCACACAGATACGCAGTATTTT

v_gene: TRBV9
abundance: -
d_gene: TRBD1
j_gene: TRBJ1-4
CDR3aa: CASSGAGTANEKLFF
CDR3nt: TGTGCCAGCAGCGGTGCCGGGACAGCGAATGAAAAACTGTTTTTT

v_gene: TRBV11-3
abundance: -
d_gene: TRBD1
j_gene: TRBJ1-1
CDR3aa: CASSLGQGGNTEAFF
CDR3nt: TGTGCCAGCAGCCTGGGACAGGGTGGAAACACTGAAGCTTTCTTT

v_gene: TRBV7-9
abundance: -
d_gene: TRBD1
j_gene: TRBJ1-1
CDR3aa: CASSQTGIEAFF
CDR3nt: TGTGCCAGCAGCCAGACAGGGATTGAAGCTTTCTTT

v_gene: TRBV5-8
abundance: once
d_gene: -
j_gene: TRBJ1-4
CDR3aa: CASSLMYPATTNEKLFF
CDR3nt: TGTGCCAGCAGCTTGATGTACCCTGCGACAACTAATGAAAAACTGTTTTTT

v_gene: TRBV27
abundance: few
d_gene: -
j_gene: TRBJ2-3
CDR3aa: CASSWRRGGDTQYF
CDR3nt: TGTGCCAGCAGTTGGCGCAGGGGTGGAGATACGCAGTATTTT

v_gene: TRBV19
abundance: -
d_gene: -
j_gene: TRBJ2-6
CDR3aa: CASSINEGTGANVLTF
CDR3nt: TGTGCCAGTAGTATAAACGAGGGTACCGGGGCCAACGTCCTGACTTTC